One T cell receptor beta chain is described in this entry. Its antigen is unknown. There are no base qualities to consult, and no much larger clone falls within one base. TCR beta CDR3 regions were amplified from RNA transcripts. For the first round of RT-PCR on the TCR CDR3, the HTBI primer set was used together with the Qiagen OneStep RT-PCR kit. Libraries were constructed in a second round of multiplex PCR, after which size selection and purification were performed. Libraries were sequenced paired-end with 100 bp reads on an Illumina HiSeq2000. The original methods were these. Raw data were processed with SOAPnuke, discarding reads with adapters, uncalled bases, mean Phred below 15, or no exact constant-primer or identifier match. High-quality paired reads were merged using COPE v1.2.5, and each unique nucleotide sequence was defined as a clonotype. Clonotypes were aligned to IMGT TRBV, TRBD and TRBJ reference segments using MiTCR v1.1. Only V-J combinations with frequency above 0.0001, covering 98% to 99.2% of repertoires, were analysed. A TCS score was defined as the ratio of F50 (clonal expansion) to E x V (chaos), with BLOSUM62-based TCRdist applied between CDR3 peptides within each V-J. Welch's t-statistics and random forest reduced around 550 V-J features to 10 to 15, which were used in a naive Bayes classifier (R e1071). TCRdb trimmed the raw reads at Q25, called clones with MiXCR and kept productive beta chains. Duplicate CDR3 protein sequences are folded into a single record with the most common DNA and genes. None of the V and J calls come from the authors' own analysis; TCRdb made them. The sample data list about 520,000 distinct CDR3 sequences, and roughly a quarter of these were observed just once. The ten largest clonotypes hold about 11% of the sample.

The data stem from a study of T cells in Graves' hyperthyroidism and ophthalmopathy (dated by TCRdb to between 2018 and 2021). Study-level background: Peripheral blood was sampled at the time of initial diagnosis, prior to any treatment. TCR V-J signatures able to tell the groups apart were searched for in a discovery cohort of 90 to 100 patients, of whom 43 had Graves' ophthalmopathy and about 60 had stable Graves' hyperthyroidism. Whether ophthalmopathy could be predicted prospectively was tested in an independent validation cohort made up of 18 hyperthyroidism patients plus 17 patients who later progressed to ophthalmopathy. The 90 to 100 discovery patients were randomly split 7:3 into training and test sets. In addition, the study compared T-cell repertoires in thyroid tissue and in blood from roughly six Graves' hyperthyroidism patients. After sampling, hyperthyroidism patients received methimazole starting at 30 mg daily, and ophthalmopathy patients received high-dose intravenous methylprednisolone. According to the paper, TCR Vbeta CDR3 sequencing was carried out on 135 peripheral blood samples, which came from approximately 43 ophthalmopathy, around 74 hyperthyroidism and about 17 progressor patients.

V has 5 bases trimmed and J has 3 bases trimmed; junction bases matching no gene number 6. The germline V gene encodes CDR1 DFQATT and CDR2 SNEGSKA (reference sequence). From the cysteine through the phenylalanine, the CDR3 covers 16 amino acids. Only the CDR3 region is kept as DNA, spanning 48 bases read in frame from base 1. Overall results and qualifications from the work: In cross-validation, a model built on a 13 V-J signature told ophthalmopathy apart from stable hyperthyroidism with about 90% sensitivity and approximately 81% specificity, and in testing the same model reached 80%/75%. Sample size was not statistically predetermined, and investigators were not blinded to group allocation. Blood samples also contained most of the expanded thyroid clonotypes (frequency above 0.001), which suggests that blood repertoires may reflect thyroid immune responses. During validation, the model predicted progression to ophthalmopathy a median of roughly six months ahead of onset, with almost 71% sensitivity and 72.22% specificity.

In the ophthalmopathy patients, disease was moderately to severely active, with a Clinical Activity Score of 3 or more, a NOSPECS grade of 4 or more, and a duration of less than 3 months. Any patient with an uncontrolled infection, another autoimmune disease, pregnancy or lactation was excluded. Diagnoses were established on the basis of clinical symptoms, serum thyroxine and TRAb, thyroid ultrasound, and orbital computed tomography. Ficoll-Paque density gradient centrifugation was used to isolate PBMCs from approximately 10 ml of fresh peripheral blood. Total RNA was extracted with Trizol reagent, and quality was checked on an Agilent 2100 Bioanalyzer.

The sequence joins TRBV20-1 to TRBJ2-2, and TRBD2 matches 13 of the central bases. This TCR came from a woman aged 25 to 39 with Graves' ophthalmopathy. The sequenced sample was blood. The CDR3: CSARTSGGGDTGELFF. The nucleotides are TGCAGTGCTCGGACTAGCGGGGGCGGGGACACCGGGGAGCTGTTTTTT.